This is a list of T cell receptor beta chains from one sample in a study of blood T cells in healthy people across ages. TCRdb reprocessed the 5' RACE reads via MiXCR and lists one record per CDR3 protein. The table shows hundreds of thousands of distinct CDR3 sequences, with around 20% occurring only once. Sequencing was carried out using blood. These receptors were obtained from an older man in good health. Each CDR3 is given with its conserved first and last residue. D genes are given only for firm matches. Some rows mark clone size as missing; the rest say once, few, many or name a class of expanded clone.

V gene	D gene	J gene	clone size	CDR3 protein	CDR3 DNA
TRBV29-1	NA	TRBJ2-4	few	CSVEDGGRRAKNIQYF	TGCAGCGTTGAAGATGGGGGACGTAGAGCCAAAAACATTCAGTACTTC
TRBV20-1	TRBD1	TRBJ2-5	NA	CSARDGDRGRETQYF	TGCAGTGCTAGAGATGGGGACAGGGGGCGAGAGACCCAGTACTTC
TRBV4-3	NA	TRBJ2-2	few	CASSQGSSNTGELFF	TGCGCCAGCAGCCAAGGGAGTAGCAACACCGGGGAGCTGTTTTTT
TRBV5-5	NA	TRBJ1-5	few	CASSLDGSNQPQHF	TGTGCCAGCAGCTTGGACGGAAGCAATCAGCCCCAGCATTTT
TRBV4-2	NA	TRBJ2-5	few	CASSQERGAGRDEQYF	TGTGCCAGCAGCCAAGAGAGGGGGGCAGGGAGGGATGAGCAGTACTTC
TRBV6-2/TRBV6-3	TRBD2	TRBJ2-7	NA	CVSTGLAGAGEQYF	TGTGTCAGCACCGGACTAGCGGGAGCGGGCGAGCAGTACTTC
TRBV7-9	TRBD1	TRBJ1-1	few	CASSPLPRDRNTEAFF	TGTGCCAGCAGCCCCCTACCCCGGGACAGGAACACTGAAGCTTTCTTT
TRBV5-5	NA	TRBJ2-1	few	CASSLVVGQAYYNEQFF	TGTGCCAGCAGCTTGGTTGTCGGGCAGGCCTACTACAATGAGCAGTTCTTC
TRBV7-6	NA	TRBJ2-1	NA	CASSLVQNNEQFF	TGTGCCAGCAGCTTAGTACAGAACAATGAGCAGTTCTTC
TRBV7-3	NA	TRBJ2-2	NA	CASSLGSRYTGELFF	TGTGCCAGCAGCTTAGGTAGCCGTTACACCGGGGAGCTGTTTTTT
TRBV13	NA	TRBJ2-2	NA	CASSLETSNGELFF	TGTGCCAGCAGTCTCGAGACCAGCAACGGGGAGCTGTTTTTT
TRBV11-2	NA	TRBJ2-1	NA	CASSLAGTGHEQFF	TGTGCCAGCAGCTTAGCCGGGACTGGGCATGAGCAGTTCTTC
TRBV18	NA	TRBJ2-5	NA	CASSISGVVSETQYF	TGTGCCAGCTCAATCTCGGGAGTGGTTTCGGAGACCCAGTACTTC
TRBV10-3	TRBD2	TRBJ2-5	NA	CAISDGTSGTETQHF	TGTGCCATCAGTGATGGGACTAGCGGGACAGAGACCCAGCACTTC
TRBV24-1	TRBD2	TRBJ2-1	few	CATSAGGRNEQFF	TGTGCCACCTCTGCGGGAGGTAGGAATGAGCAGTTCTTC
TRBV5-6	NA	TRBJ1-2	NA	CASPLGGDYGYTF	TGTGCCAGCCCCCTCGGGGGCGACTATGGCTACACCTTC
TRBV7-2	TRBD1	TRBJ1-6	few	CASRLGTDYNSPLHF	TGTGCCAGCAGATTAGGGACAGATTATAATTCACCCCTCCACTTT
TRBV7-9	NA	TRBJ2-5	NA	CASSLGDRDSKETQYF	TGTGCCAGCAGCTTGGGGGACCGGGACTCCAAAGAGACCCAGTACTTC
TRBV20-1	TRBD2	TRBJ2-2	NA	CSAPVSTSGSLNTGELFF	TGCAGTGCCCCCGTTTCAACTAGCGGGAGCTTGAACACCGGGGAGCTGTTTTTT
TRBV6-6	TRBD1	TRBJ2-4	NA	CASSSGGEGKNIQYF	TGTGCCAGCAGTTCAGGGGGCGAGGGCAAAAACATTCAGTACTTC
TRBV7-8	NA	TRBJ1-3	NA	CASSLTGPGSGNTIYF	TGTGCCAGCAGCTTAACAGGACCGGGATCTGGAAACACCATATATTTT
TRBV13	TRBD1	TRBJ1-2	few	CASSPTGTDNYGYTF	TGTGCCAGCAGCCCCACCGGGACAGACAACTATGGCTACACCTTC
TRBV6-1	NA	TRBJ1-6	few	CASEKAPSPLHF	TGTGCCAGCGAGAAGGCCCCTTCACCCCTCCACTTT
TRBV5-1	NA	TRBJ1-1	few	CASRPEMNTETFF	TGCGCCAGCAGACCTGAGATGAACACTGAAACTTTCTTT
TRBV20-1	TRBD2	TRBJ2-1	NA	CSAKGLAGYEQFF	TGCAGTGCGAAGGGACTAGCGGGGTATGAGCAGTTCTTC
TRBV7-2	TRBD2	TRBJ2-5	few	CASSWGTSRQETQYF	TGTGCCAGCAGCTGGGGGACTAGCAGACAAGAGACCCAGTACTTC
TRBV29-1	NA	TRBJ2-5	NA	CSVLRPAQETQYF	TGCAGCGTTCTTAGGCCCGCACAAGAGACCCAGTACTTC
TRBV20-1	TRBD2	TRBJ2-1	few	CSARGRLADYNEQFF	TGCAGTGCTAGGGGGCGGCTAGCGGATTACAATGAGCAGTTCTTC
TRBV10-1	NA	TRBJ1-1	many	CASSVELNTEAFF	TGCGCCAGCAGTGTAGAGCTGAACACTGAAGCTTTCTTT
TRBV5-1	TRBD2	TRBJ2-7	NA	CASSKGLAGQNSYEQYF	TGCGCCAGCAGCAAAGGACTAGCGGGACAAAACTCCTATGAGCAGTACTTC
TRBV7-9	NA	TRBJ1-6	NA	CASSPTGGNSYNPPLHF	TGTGCCAGCAGCCCTACGGGGGGCAACTCCTATAATCCACCCCTCCACTTT
TRBV12-3/TRBV12-4	TRBD2	TRBJ2-1	many	CASTRLAGGPNNEQFF	TGTGCCAGCACCCGACTAGCGGGAGGGCCCAACAATGAGCAGTTCTTC
TRBV6-2/TRBV6-3	NA	TRBJ2-5	NA	CASRGGGIPETQYF	TGTGCCAGCAGAGGTGGGGGGATACCGGAGACCCAGTACTTC
TRBV29-1	NA	TRBJ2-5	NA	CSVSGSLTETQYF	TGCAGCGTTTCAGGGTCTCTAACTGAGACCCAGTACTTC